This T cell receptor beta chain was identified in a study of graft-versus-host responses after intestinal transplantation. Turning to the study itself: For 2 to 4 years after anti-thymocyte globulin induction, all recipients took tacrolimus and steroids.

The study's findings and limits: Recipient-marrow GvH clones were detected, some having first appeared in ileum or blood.

V shed 0 bases, J shed 7 bases, and the junction held 10 bases outside the gene matches. Per germline, CDR1 MNHEY and CDR2 SVGAGI. This CDR3 is 16 amino acids long. Using immunoSEQ multiplex PCR, the repertoire was profiled, and TCRdb retains in-frame clones only, with some absent. The repertoire holds 96,000 or so clones, 90% to 95% seen once, with over 0.15% in the top ten. In regard to this clone: What it binds is not known.

The V call is TRBV6-5, the J call TRBJ2-5, with TRBD2 identical over 8 bases. The sequence was collected from a human donor who received an intestinal transplant. The starting material was unstimulated CD4+ T cells sorted from spleen or lymph node cells, obtained before intestinal transplant. In DNA form, the CDR3 reads TGTGCCAGCAGTTACTCGGGTAGCGGGACCTCCGGGACCCAGTACTTC. Protein: CASSYSGSGTSGTQYF.